Here is one TCR beta chain with its context. The sample comes from a study of technical replicates of blood from a few donors. Deletions cut 3 bases from V and 7 bases from J, with 11 bases between. The germline gives CDR1 SGHRS, CDR2 YFSETQ. This CDR3 comprises 13 residues. This table comes from immunoSEQ multiplex PCR, and its TCRdb copy is limited to in-frame clones, with some not included. Altogether 9,000 to 15,000 clones are present, about 94% being singletons, with the ten largest covering roughly 7.2%. The TCR originated in a human donor in good health. The sequencing input was PBMCs. V usage is TRBV5-1 and J usage is TRBJ2-1; TRBD2 might be the D (7 bases). Written as DNA, the CDR3 is TGCGCCAGCAGCTGGGGAGGGACAAATGAGCAGTTCTTC. It translates to CASSWGGTNEQFF. Based on the CDR3 plus reference TRBV5-1 and TRBJ2-1, the full variable domain is KAGVTQTPRYLIKTRGQQVTLSCSPISGHRSVSWYQQTPGQGLQFLFEYFSETQRNKGNFPGRFSGRQFSNSRSEMNVSTLELGDSALYLCASSWGGTNEQFFGPGTRLTVL.